The next 8 T cell receptor beta chains were all read from a single sample in a study of T cells in Graves' hyperthyroidism and ophthalmopathy. Amplification of TCR beta CDR3 regions was performed using RNA transcripts as template. TCR CDR3 regions were first amplified by RT-PCR with HTBI primers. TCRdb re-derived calls from the multiplex PCR reads in MiXCR, one entry per CDR3 protein. The sample has 600,000 to 850,000 distinct CDR3 sequences, about 17% seen once; the top ten hold around 15%. Sequencing was carried out using blood. These receptors originate from a woman aged 45-65 years with Graves' hyperthyroidism that later progressed to Graves' ophthalmopathy.

The rearrangement joins TRBV5-1 to TRBJ1-6, with D uncertain. This CDR3 is built from 15 residues. The V and J ends lost 5 bases and 5 bases respectively, with 14 bases between them. The germline gives CDR1 SGHRS, CDR2 YFSETQ. The CDR3 loop is CASRTALINNSPLHF. DNA for the CDR3: TGCGCCAGCAGAACAGCTCTAATAAATAATTCACCCCTCCACTTT.

The chain links TRBV6-1 to TRBJ2-3, with 12 bases that match TRBD1. There are 18 residues in the CDR3. The junction had 11 bases not matched to a gene; V was cut back by 7 bases and J by 0 bases. Germline V lookup: CDR1 MNHNS, CDR2 SASEGT. DNA for the CDR3: TGTGCCAGCACTCGGCCGGGACAGGGGGCTTCGAGCACAGATACGCAGTATTTT. This codes for CASTRPGQGASSTDTQYF.

The genes are TRBV11-3 and TRBJ2-7, with D tentatively TRBD2 (5 bases). Germline CDR1 reads SGHNT; CDR2 reads YENEEA. The CDR3 contains 13 residues. V gave up 5 bases and J gave up 7 bases, with 15 bases separating them. In nucleotides, the CDR3 is TGTGCCAGCAGCCCCGTAGTAGACTATGAGCAGTACTTC. Its translation: CASSPVVDYEQYF.

The chain has TRBV5-1 and TRBJ1-5; tentatively, D is TRBD1 (6 bases). With 5 bases removed from V and 4 bases from J, the gap between germline ends came to 16 bases. The germline V gene has CDR1 SGHRS and CDR2 YFSETQ. The CDR3 extends over 15 amino acids. CDR3 sequence reads: CASRPGANLNQPQHF. In DNA form, the CDR3 reads TGCGCCAGCAGGCCGGGGGCGAACCTTAATCAGCCCCAGCATTTT.

This clonotype occurred a few times. V is TRBV24-1 and J is TRBJ2-2, with D unclear. There are 14 residues in the CDR3. The germline gives CDR1 KGHDR, CDR2 SFDVKD. Trimming cost V 5 bases and J 1 base, with 7 bases left between them. This CDR3 reads CATSAALNTGELFF. In nucleotides, the CDR3 is TGTGCCACCAGTGCAGCTTTGAACACCGGGGAGCTGTTTTTT.

The chain links TRBV2 to TRBJ2-2, with D possibly being TRBD1 (6 bases). Deletions cut 2 bases from V and 5 bases from J, with 27 bases between. Germline CDR1 and CDR2: SNHLY and FYNNEI. This CDR3 has 20 residues. CDR3 DNA sequence: TGTGCCAGCAGTGAACACCTCCCTGGACAGCTGGGTTTGGAGACCGGGGAGCTGTTTTTT. Its translation: CASSEHLPGQLGLETGELFF.

In its sample, this clonotype was seen many times. The chain employs TRBV2 and TRBJ2-3, with TRBD1 identical over 10 bases. The germline V gene encodes CDR1 SNHLY and CDR2 FYNNEI. This CDR3 spans 15 amino acids. V gave up 5 bases and J gave up 3 bases; unmatched junction bases: 5. CDR3 DNA sequence: TGTGCCAGCAGTAGACAGGGGGCGGTAACAGATACGCAGTATTTT. Residues: CASSRQGAVTDTQYF.

This chain links TRBV20-1 with TRBJ2-7, with 8 bases matching TRBD2. The germline gives CDR1 DFQATT, CDR2 SNEGSKA (reference sequence). V was clipped by 0 bases and J by 4 bases; unmatched bases: 11. The CDR3 has 16 residues. The CDR3 is CSARDPSRGVSYEQYF. Here the CDR3 DNA reads TGCAGTGCTAGAGATCCGTCGCGGGGGGTTTCGTACGAGCAGTACTTC.